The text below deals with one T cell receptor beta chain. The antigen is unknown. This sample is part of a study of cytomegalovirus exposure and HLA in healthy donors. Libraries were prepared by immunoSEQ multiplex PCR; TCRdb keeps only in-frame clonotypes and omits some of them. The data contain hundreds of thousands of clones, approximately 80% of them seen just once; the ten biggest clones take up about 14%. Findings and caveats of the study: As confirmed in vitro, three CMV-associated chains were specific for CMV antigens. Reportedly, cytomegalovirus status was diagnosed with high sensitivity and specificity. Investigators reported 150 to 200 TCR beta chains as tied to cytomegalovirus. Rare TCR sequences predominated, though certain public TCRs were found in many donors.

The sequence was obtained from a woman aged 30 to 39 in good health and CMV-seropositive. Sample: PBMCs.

CDR3 sequence (DNA): TGCGCCAGCAGCTTGGAACAGGCAAACTATGGCTACACCTTC. Translated, it gives CASSLEQANYGYTF. This sequence joins TRBV5-1 and TRBJ1-2, with D possibly matching TRBD1 (5 bases). The V gene's germline CDR1 is SGHRS and CDR2 YFSETQ. Trimming cost V 0 bases and J 2 bases, with 8 bases left between them. This CDR3 comprises 14 residues.